This is a list of T cell receptor beta chains from one sample in a study of OX40 agonist ivuxolimab in advanced cancers. TCRdb's copy holds only in-frame clones and misses some; the assay was immunoSEQ multiplex PCR. The table has 50,000 to 70,000 clones, over 80% seen once. The specimen comprised CD4+ or CD8+ T cells sorted from blood, sampled in a trial of the OX40 agonist ivuxolimab. Receptors were obtained from an adult with an advanced solid tumor such as melanoma, head and neck, liver or kidney cancer. The CDR3 runs from the conserved cysteine through the conserved F or W. D genes are given only for firm matches. Some rows have no size entry. The others give once, few or many, or a class for an expanded clone.

TRBJ2-7 | TRBV6-1 | NA | once | TGTGCCTCATTCCACGACTCCTACGAGCAGTACTTC | CASFHDSYEQYF
TRBJ1-5 | TRBV6-1 | NA | NA | TGTGCCAGCAGTGAAGCGCCAGGCGGTCGCAATCAGCCCCAGCATTTT | CASSEAPGGRNQPQHF
TRBJ2-3 | TRBV5-1 | NA | NA | TGCGCCAGCAGCTTGGGAATAGGCACAGATACGCAGTATTTT | CASSLGIGTDTQYF
TRBJ1-2 | TRBV7-2 | TRBD1 | NA | TGTGCCAGCAGCTTAGGGGGGACAGGGGGCAACTATGGCTACACCTTC | CASSLGGTGGNYGYTF
TRBJ2-1 | TRBV28 | NA | NA | TGTGCCAGCTCGGGTCTGGTAGCGGATACCTACAATGAGCAGTTCTTC | CASSGLVADTYNEQFF
TRBJ2-2 | TRBV10-2 | NA | NA | TGCGCCAGCAGCACGGCGAACACCGGGGAGCTGTTTTTT | CASSTANTGELFF
TRBJ2-3 | TRBV27 | NA | once | TGTGCCAGCAGTTTAGGCCATACGCAGTATTTT | CASSLGHTQYF
TRBJ1-2 | TRBV6-5 | TRBD1 | NA | TGTGCCAGCAGTTACGACAGGGATTATGGCTACACCTTC | CASSYDRDYGYTF
TRBJ2-7 | TRBV27 | TRBD1 | NA | TGTGCCAGCATGACCGGGACAGGGGCTTACGAGCAGTACTTC | CASMTGTGAYEQYF
TRBJ2-3 | TRBV11-3 | NA | NA | TGTGCCAGCAGCCTACAGGTCACAGATACGCAGTATTTT | CASSLQVTDTQYF
TRBJ2-3 | TRBV28 | TRBD2 | NA | TGTGCCAGCAGCACACCAATCGGACTAGCGGACACAGATACGCAGTATTTT | CASSTPIGLADTDTQYF
TRBJ1-4 | TRBV27 | NA | NA | TGTGCCAGCAGTTTGGGTGTCGGCAAAACTAATGAAAAACTGTTTTTT | CASSLGVGKTNEKLFF
TRBJ1-2 | TRBV5-5 | NA | NA | TGTGCCAGCAGCTTGGCGGCGAGGACAGAATATGGCTACACCTTC | CASSLAARTEYGYTF
TRBJ1-5 | TRBV19 | TRBD1 | NA | TGTGCCAGTAGTATCCGGGACAGGGACAATCAGCCCCAGCATTTT | CASSIRDRDNQPQHF
TRBJ2-7 | TRBV5-6 | TRBD2 | NA | TGTGCCAGCAGCTCCGGGACTAGCGGGTTATACGAGCAGTACTTC | CASSSGTSGLYEQYF
TRBJ1-2 | TRBV5-1 | TRBD1 | NA | TGCGCCAGCAGCAACCAACAGGGGACGGGCTACACCTTC | CASSNQQGTGYTF
TRBJ2-3 | TRBV27 | TRBD1 | NA | TGTGCCAGCAGAATGACAGGGGCTGTGGGCACAGATACGCAGTATTTT | CASRMTGAVGTDTQYF
TRBJ2-7 | TRBV5-1 | NA | NA | TGCGCCAGCAGCTTACGGGACGGAGCCGACGAGCAGTACTTC | CASSLRDGADEQYF
TRBJ1-1 | TRBV5-1 | NA | NA | TGCGCCAGCAGCCCTACGAGGGATAACACTGAAGCTTTCTTT | CASSPTRDNTEAFF
TRBJ2-1 | TRBV19 | TRBD1 | NA | TGTGCCAGTACCTCGGGACAGGGCTCCTACAATGAGCAGTTCTTC | CASTSGQGSYNEQFF
TRBJ1-1 | TRBV6-6 | NA | NA | TGTGCCAGCAGAGTCACGGACACTGAAGCTTTCTTT | CASRVTDTEAFF
TRBJ2-7 | TRBV11-3 | NA | NA | TGTGCCAGCAGCCCGCGTGGGTGGAAGGAGCAGTACTTC | CASSPRGWKEQYF
TRBJ2-5 | TRBV7-8 | TRBD1 | NA | TGTGCCAGCAGCTTAGACCAGGGGGCCCGGACCCAGTACTTC | CASSLDQGARTQYF
TRBJ1-1 | TRBV29-1 | NA | NA | TGCAGCGTTGGGGAGCCCAACACTGAAGCTTTCTTT | CSVGEPNTEAFF
TRBJ1-2 | TRBV9 | NA | NA | TGTGCCAGCAGCGTGGATTTACAGGGCCGAGGGTATGGCTACACCTTC | CASSVDLQGRGYGYTF
TRBJ2-1 | TRBV5-5 | NA | once | TGTGCCAGCAGCTTGCTAGCCGACAATGAGCAGTTCTTC | CASSLLADNEQFF
TRBJ2-1 | TRBV18 | TRBD1 | few | TGTGCCAGCTCACCACCGACAGGGGGGCTCAATGAGCAGTTCTTC | CASSPPTGGLNEQFF
TRBJ2-6 | TRBV5-1 | NA | NA | TGCGCCAGCAGCCCAAGGGCGTCCGGGGCCAACGTCCTGACTTTC | CASSPRASGANVLTF
TRBJ2-1 | TRBV5-1 | TRBD2 | once | TGCGCCAGCAGCTTGATGGGAGGGGAGTCGACCTACAATGAGCAGTTCTTC | CASSLMGGESTYNEQFF
TRBJ1-3 | TRBV9 | NA | once | TGTGCCAGCAGCGTAGCCCCCTTGGGGAGCTCTGGAAACACCATATATTTT | CASSVAPLGSSGNTIYF
TRBJ2-5 | TRBV7-9 | TRBD2 | NA | TGTGCCAGCAGCCCCCAAGCGGGAGGGGGGACCCAGTACTTC | CASSPQAGGGTQYF
TRBJ2-7 | TRBV5-1 | NA | NA | TGCGCCAGCAGCTTCATGAGAGCTAAGCCTTTCGGCGAGCAGTACTTC | CASSFMRAKPFGEQYF
TRBJ1-1 | TRBV28 | NA | NA | TGTGCCAGCACGGGGGTTCGTACTGAAGCTTTCTTT | CASTGVRTEAFF
TRBJ2-2 | TRBV5-1 | NA | NA | TGCGCCAGCAGCTCTGACAGGAACACCGGGGAGCTGTTTTTT | CASSSDRNTGELFF
TRBJ2-2 | TRBV10-3 | NA | few | TGTGCCATCAGTGAGGAAGGCAACACCGGGGAGCTGTTTTTT | CAISEEGNTGELFF
TRBJ2-2 | TRBV27 | NA | NA | TGTGCCAGCACCTCGAGGGCGCGGGTCAGCACCGGGGAGCTGTTTTTT | CASTSRARVSTGELFF
TRBJ2-1 | TRBV6-5 | TRBD2 | NA | TGTGCCAGCAGTAGAACTAGCGGGAGGTACAATGAGCAGTTCTTC | CASSRTSGRYNEQFF
TRBJ1-4 | TRBV11-2 | NA | few | TGTGCCAGCAGCTTAGATCAGGGAAGAAAACTGTTTTTT | CASSLDQGRKLFF
TRBJ1-2 | TRBV6-5 | NA | NA | TGTGCCAGCACCACTCAGCGAAGGGCCTATGGCTACACCTTC | CASTTQRRAYGYTF
TRBJ1-2 | TRBV2 | NA | NA | TGTGCCAGCAGTAGAGATGGGGTCGGATTTAACTATGGCTACACCTTC | CASSRDGVGFNYGYTF
TRBJ1-2 | TRBV2 | NA | NA | TGTGCCAGCAGAATTAGACAGTATGGCTACACCTTC | CASRIRQYGYTF
TRBJ2-2 | TRBV28 | TRBD1 | few | TGTGCCAGCATGGGACAGCTAAACACCGGGGAGCTGTTTTTT | CASMGQLNTGELFF
TRBJ2-7 | TRBV2 | TRBD2 | few | TGTGCCAGCAGCACCCAACTAGCGGTGTCCTACGAGCGGTACTTC | CASSTQLAVSYERYF
TRBJ1-1 | TRBV6-5 | NA | NA | TGTGCCATCCAGTGGGGGAGGGACACTGAAGCTTTCTTT | CAIQWGRDTEAFF
TRBJ1-4 | TRBV2 | NA | NA | TGTGCCAGCAGTGGTATAGGGGAAAAACTGTTTTTT | CASSGIGEKLFF
TRBJ2-6 | TRBV5-1 | NA | NA | TGCGCCAGCAGCTTAGGGAACTCTGGGGCCAACGTCCTGACTTTC | CASSLGNSGANVLTF
TRBJ1-3 | TRBV5-1 | NA | NA | TGCGCCAGCAGCTTCAAACCTTACAGGGAGGAAAAAAACACCATATATTTT | CASSFKPYREEKNTIYF
TRBJ2-3 | TRBV10-3 | TRBD2 | NA | TGTGCCGTTCAATTAGCGGGGGGGCCGGATACGCAGTATTTT | CAVQLAGGPDTQYF
TRBJ2-7 | TRBV5-5 | NA | NA | TGTGCCAGCAGCTTGCAGGGCTACGAGCAGTACTTC | CASSLQGYEQYF
TRBJ2-3 | TRBV18 | NA | NA | TGTGCCAGCTCACCCACTAGGGATGCAGATACGCAGTATTTT | CASSPTRDADTQYF
TRBJ1-1 | TRBV5-4 | NA | NA | TGTGCCAGCAGCTTGGGTCTGGGTTTCAGCACTGAAGCTTTCTTT | CASSLGLGFSTEAFF
TRBJ2-5 | TRBV7-8 | NA | NA | TGTGCCAGCAGCTTGTGGGAGGAGACCCAGTACTTC | CASSLWEETQYF
TRBJ1-2 | TRBV6-1 | NA | NA | TGTGCCAGCAGTCTCCAGAGAGAATACTATGGCTACACCTTC | CASSLQREYYGYTF
TRBJ2-7 | TRBV11-2 | NA | NA | TGTGCCAGCAGACACGGCGGGACAAGCTCCTACGAGCAGTACTTC | CASRHGGTSSYEQYF